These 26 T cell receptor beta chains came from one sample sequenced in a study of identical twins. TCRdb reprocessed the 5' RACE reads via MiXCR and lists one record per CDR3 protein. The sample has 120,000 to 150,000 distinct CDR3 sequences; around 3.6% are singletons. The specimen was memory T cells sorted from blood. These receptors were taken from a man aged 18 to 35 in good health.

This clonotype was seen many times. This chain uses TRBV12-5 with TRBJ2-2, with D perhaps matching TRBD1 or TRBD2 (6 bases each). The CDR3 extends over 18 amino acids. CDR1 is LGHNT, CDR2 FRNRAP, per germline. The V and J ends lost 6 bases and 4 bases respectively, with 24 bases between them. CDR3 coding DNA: TGTGCTAGTGGAACCCCCGGGGGCAGGGGCATCGGCACCGGGGAGCTGTTTTTT. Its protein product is CASGTPGGRGIGTGELFF.

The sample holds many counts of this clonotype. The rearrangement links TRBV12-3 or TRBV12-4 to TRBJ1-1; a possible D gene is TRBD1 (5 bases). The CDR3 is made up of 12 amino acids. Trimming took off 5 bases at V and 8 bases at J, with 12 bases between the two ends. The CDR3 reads CASSPPGREAFF. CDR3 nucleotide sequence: TGTGCCAGCAGTCCGCCGGGACGGGAAGCTTTCTTT.

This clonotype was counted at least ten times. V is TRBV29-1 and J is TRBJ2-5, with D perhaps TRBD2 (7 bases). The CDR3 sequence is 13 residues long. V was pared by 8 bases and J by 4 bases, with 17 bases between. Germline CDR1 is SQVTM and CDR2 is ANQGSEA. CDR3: CSFEGGERETQYF. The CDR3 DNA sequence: TGCAGCTTCGAGGGGGGGGAGAGAGAGACCCAGTACTTC.

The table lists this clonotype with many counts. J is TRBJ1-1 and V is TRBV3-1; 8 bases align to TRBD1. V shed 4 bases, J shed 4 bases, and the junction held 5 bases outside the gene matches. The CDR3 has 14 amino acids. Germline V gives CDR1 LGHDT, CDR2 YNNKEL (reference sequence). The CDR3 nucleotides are TGTGCCAGCAGCCCCCTGGACAGGGCCACTGAAGCTTTCTTT. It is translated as CASSPLDRATEAFF.

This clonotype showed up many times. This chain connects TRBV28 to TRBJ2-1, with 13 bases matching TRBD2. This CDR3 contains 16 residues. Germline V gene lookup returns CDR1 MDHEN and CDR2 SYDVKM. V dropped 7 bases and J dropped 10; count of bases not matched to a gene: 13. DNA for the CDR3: TGTGCCAGCACCACCGGGACTAGCGGGACCCCCGGAGAGCAGTTCTTC. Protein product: CASTTGTSGTPGEQFF. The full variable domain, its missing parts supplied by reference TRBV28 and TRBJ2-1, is DVKVTQSSRYLVKRTGEKVFLECVQDMDHENMFWYRQDPGLGLRLIYFSYDVKMKEKGDIPEGYSVSREKKERFSLILESASTNQTSMYLCASTTGTSGTPGEQFFGPGTRLTVL.

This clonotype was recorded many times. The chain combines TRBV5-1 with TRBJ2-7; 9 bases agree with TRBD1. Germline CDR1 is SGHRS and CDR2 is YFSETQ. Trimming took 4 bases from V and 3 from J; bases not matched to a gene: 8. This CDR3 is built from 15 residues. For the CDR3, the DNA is TGCGCCAGCAGCAGGGAAGGACAGGGGATCTACGAGCAGTACTTC. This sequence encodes CASSREGQGIYEQYF.

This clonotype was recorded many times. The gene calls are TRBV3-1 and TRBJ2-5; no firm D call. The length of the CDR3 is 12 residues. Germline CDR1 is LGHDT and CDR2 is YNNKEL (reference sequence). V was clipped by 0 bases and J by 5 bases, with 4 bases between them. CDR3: CASSQEGETQYF. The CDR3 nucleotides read TGTGCCAGCAGCCAAGAGGGGGAGACCCAGTACTTC.

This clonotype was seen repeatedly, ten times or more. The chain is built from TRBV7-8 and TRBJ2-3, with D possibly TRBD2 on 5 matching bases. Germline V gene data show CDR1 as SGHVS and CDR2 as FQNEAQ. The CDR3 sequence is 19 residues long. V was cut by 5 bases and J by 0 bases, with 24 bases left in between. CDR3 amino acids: CASSPRRGLGGWSTDTQYF. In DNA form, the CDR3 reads TGTGCCAGCAGCCCCAGACGAGGGCTAGGCGGGTGGAGCACAGATACGCAGTATTTT. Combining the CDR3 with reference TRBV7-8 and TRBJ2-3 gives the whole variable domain GAGVSQSPRYKVAKRGQDVALRCDPISGHVSLFWYQQALGQGPEFLTYFQNEAQLDKSGLPSDRFFAERPEGSVSTLKIQRTQQEDSAVYLCASSPRRGLGGWSTDTQYFGPGTRLTVL.

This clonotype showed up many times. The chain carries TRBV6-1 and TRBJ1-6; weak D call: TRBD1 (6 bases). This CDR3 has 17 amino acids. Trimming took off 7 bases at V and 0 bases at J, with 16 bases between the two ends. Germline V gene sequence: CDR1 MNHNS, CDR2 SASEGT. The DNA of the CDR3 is TGTGCCAGCACCTGGGGGGGGGCGAGCTCCTATAATTCACCCCTCCACTTT. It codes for CASTWGGASSYNSPLHF.

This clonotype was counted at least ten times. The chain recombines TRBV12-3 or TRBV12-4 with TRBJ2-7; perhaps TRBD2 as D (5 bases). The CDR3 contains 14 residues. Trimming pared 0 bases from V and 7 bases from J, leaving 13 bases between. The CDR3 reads CASSLAGARGEQYF. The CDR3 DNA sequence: TGTGCCAGCAGTTTAGCGGGAGCCCGGGGAGAGCAGTACTTC.

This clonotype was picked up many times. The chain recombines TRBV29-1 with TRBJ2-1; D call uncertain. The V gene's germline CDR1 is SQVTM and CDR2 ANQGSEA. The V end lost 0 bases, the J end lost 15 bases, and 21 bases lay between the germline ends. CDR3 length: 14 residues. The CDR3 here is CSVEDLQGFGSLFF. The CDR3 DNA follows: TGCAGCGTTGAAGATCTTCAAGGGTTCGGGTCACTGTTCTTC.

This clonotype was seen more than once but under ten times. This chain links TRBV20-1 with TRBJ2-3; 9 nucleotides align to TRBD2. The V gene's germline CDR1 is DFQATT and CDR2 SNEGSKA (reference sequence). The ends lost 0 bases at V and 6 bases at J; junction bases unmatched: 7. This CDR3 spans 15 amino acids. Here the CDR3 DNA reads TGCAGTGCTAGAGACTCTAGCGGGAATTTGGATACGCAGTATTTT. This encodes CSARDSSGNLDTQYF.

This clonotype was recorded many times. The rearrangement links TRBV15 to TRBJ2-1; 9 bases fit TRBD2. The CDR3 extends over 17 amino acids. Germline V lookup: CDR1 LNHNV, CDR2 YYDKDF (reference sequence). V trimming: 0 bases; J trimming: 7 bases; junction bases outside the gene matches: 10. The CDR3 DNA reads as TGTGCCACCAGCAGAGATATAGGGCTAGCGGGAAGGAATGAGCAGTTCTTC. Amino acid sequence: CATSRDIGLAGRNEQFF.

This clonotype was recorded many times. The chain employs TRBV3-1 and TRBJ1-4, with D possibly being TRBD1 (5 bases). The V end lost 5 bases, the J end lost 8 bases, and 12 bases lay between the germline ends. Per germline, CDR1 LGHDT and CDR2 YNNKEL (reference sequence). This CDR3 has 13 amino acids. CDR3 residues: CASSDPKGEKLFF. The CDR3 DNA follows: TGTGCCAGCAGCGATCCTAAGGGGGAAAAACTGTTTTTT. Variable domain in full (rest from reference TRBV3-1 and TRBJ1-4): DTAVSQTPKYLVTQMGNDKSIKCEQNLGHDTMYWYKQDSKKFLKIMFSYNNKELIINETVPNRFSPKSPDKAHLNLHINSLELGDSAVYFCASSDPKGEKLFFGSGTQLSVL.

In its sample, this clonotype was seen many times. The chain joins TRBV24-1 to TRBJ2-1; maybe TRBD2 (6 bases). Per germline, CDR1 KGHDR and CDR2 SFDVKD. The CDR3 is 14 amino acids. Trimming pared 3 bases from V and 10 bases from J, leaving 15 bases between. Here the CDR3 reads CATSDSQISGEQFF. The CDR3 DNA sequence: TGTGCCACCAGTGATAGTCAAATTAGCGGAGAGCAGTTCTTC.

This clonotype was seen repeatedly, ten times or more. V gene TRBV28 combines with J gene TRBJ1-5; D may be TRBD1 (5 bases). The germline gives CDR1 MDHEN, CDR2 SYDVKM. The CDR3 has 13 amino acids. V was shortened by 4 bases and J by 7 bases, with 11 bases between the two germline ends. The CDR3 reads CASSWGSGQPQHF. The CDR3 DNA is TGTGCCAGCAGTTGGGGGAGCGGCCAGCCCCAGCATTTT. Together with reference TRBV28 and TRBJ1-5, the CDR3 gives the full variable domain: DVKVTQSSRYLVKRTGEKVFLECVQDMDHENMFWYRQDPGLGLRLIYFSYDVKMKEKGDIPEGYSVSREKKERFSLILESASTNQTSMYLCASSWGSGQPQHFGDGTRLSIL.

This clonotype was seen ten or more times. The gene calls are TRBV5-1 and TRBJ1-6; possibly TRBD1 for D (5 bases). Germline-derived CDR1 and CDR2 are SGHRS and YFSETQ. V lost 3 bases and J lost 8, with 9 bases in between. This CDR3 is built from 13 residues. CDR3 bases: TGCGCCAGCAGCTCCACACAGGATTCACCCCTCCACTTT. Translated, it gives CASSSTQDSPLHF. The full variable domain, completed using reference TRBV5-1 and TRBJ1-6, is KAGVTQTPRYLIKTRGQQVTLSCSPISGHRSVSWYQQTPGQGLQFLFEYFSETQRNKGNFPGRFSGRQFSNSRSEMNVSTLELGDSALYLCASSSTQDSPLHFGNGTRLTVT.

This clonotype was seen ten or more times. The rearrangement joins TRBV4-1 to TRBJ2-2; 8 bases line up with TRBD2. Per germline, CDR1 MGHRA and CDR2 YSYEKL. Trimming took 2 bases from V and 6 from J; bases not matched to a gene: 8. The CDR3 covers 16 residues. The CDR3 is CASSQWIRGGPGELFF. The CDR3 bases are TGCGCCAGCAGCCAATGGATACGGGGGGGGCCCGGGGAGCTGTTTTTT.

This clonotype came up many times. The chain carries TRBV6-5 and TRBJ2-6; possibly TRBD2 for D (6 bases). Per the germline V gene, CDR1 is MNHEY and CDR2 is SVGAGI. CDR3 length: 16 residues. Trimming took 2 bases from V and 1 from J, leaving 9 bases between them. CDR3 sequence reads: CASSYGRLSGANVLTF. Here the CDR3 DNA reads TGTGCCAGCAGTTACGGGAGGTTGTCTGGGGCCAACGTCCTGACTTTC.

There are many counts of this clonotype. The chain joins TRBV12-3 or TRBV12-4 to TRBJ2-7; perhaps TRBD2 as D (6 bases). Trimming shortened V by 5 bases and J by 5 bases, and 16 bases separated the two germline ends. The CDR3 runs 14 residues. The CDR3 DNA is TGTGCCAGCAGTCATGGACGGGAGCGGAACGAGCAGTACTTC. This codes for CASSHGRERNEQYF.

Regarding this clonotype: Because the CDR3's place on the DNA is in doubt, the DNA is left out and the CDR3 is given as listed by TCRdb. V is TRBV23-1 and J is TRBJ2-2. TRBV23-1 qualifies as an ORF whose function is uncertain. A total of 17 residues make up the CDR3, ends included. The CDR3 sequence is CASSQSGVGPPTGSCFF.

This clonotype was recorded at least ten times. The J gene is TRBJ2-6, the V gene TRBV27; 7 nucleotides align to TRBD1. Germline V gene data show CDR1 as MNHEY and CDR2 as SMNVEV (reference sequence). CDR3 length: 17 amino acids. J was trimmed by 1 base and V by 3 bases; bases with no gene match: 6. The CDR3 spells CASSFIGGWSGANVLTF. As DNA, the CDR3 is TGTGCCAGCAGTTTTATAGGGGGCTGGTCTGGGGCCAACGTCCTGACTTTC.

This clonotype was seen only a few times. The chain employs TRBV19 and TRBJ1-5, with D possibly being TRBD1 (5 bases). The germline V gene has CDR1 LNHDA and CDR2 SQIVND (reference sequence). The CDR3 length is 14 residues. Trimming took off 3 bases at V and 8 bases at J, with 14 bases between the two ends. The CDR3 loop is CASSIAGVTEPQHF. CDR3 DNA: TGTGCCAGTAGTATCGCGGGGGTAACTGAGCCCCAGCATTTT.

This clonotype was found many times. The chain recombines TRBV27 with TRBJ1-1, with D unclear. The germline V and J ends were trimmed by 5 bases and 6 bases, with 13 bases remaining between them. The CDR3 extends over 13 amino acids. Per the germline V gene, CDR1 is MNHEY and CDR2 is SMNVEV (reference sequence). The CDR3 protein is CASSPILGAEAFF. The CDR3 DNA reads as TGTGCCAGCAGTCCTATCCTAGGTGCTGAAGCTTTCTTT.

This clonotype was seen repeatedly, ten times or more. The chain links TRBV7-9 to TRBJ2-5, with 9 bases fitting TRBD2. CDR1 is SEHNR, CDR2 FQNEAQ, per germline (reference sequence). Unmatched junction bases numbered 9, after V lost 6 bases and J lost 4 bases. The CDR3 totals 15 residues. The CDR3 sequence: CASSPRTSARETQYF. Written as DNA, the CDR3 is TGTGCCAGCAGTCCCCGGACTAGCGCCAGAGAGACCCAGTACTTC.

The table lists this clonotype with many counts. Here the CDR3 reads CSARDGLEGDTQYF. In DNA, the CDR3 is TGCAGTGCTAGAGATGGGCTCGAAGGAGATACGCAGTATTTT. The chain links TRBV20-1 to TRBJ2-3; D is undetermined. CDR3 length equals 14 residues. Germline V gene data show CDR1 as DFQATT and CDR2 as SNEGSKA (reference sequence). V lost 0 bases to trimming and J lost 5 bases, with 12 bases between them.